This T cell receptor (beta chain) was observed in a study of long-term antiretroviral therapy in people with HIV. The study's findings and limits: The clones with expansion before ART were dominant in the repertoire at all time points. Diversity remained lower than transplant donor controls, even though it increased after ART.

In the case of this clone: The target antigen is unknown.

Runs used v3.0 of the immunoSEQ assay and were done at survey level. TCRdb's copy holds only in-frame clones and misses some; the assay was immunoSEQ multiplex PCR. The sample has around 18,000 clones; 80% to 90% are singletons. The origin of this receptor is a man in his forties or fifties with HIV. Source: unsorted PBMCs, taken 4.2 years after starting antiretroviral therapy.

The CDR3 DNA follows: TGTGCCATCACCCGGGGGGGACAGGGGAACACTGAAGCTTTCTTT. Amino acids: CAITRGGQGNTEAFF. This sequence joins TRBV10-3 and TRBJ1-1, with 9 bases aligning to TRBD1. The CDR3 covers 15 residues. Per the germline V gene, CDR1 is ENHRY and CDR2 is SYGVKD. J lost 1 base, V lost 7 bases, and 7 bases had no gene match.